The rows below give T cell receptor beta chains drawn from one sample of a study of T cells in Graves' hyperthyroidism and ophthalmopathy. Each CDR3 protein is one row after TCRdb ran MiXCR on the multiplex PCR reads. Among approximately 630,000 distinct CDR3 sequences listed, roughly 17% were seen once. The sequencing input was blood. The receptors originated from a young woman with Graves' hyperthyroidism. CDR3s include the opening cysteine and the closing phenylalanine or tryptophan. Fields, in order: J gene, CDR3 length, V gene, D gene, clone size, CDR3 protein, CDR3 DNA. D genes are given only for firm matches. Clone size is shown for a subset of rows, as once, few, many or a class of expanded clone.

>TRBJ2-7|14|TRBV27|NA|many
CASRAGTTSYEQYF
TGTGCCAGCAGGGCAGGGACAACTTCCTACGAGCAGTACTTC
>TRBJ1-6|12|TRBV5-4|NA|NA
CASSLQESPLHF
TGTGCCAGCAGCTTACAGGAATCACCCCTCCACTTT
>TRBJ2-1|16|TRBV5-1|NA|many
CASSFSGGVGPNEQFF
TGCGCCAGCAGCTTTAGCGGCGGGGTCGGCCCCAATGAGCAGTTCTTC
>TRBJ2-1|13|TRBV3-1|NA|few
CASSQVGAMGQFF
TGTGCCAGCAGCCAAGTGGGCGCTATGGGGCAGTTCTTC
>TRBJ2-1|14|TRBV25-1|NA|many
CASSVGSGLVEQFF
TGTGCCAGCAGTGTAGGGTCCGGGCTAGTTGAGCAGTTCTTC
>TRBJ2-7|15|TRBV27|TRBD2|NA
CASSFGAGVAYEQYF
TGTGCCAGCAGTTTTGGGGCGGGAGTAGCCTACGAGCAGTACTTC
>TRBJ1-2|15|TRBV5-1|TRBD1|NA
CASSPRSGQALGYTF
TGCGCCAGCAGCCCCAGGTCCGGACAGGCGCTGGGCTACACCTTC
>TRBJ2-7|15|TRBV3-1|TRBD2|many
CASSRRTSGNYEQYF
TGTGCCAGCAGCCGCCGGACTAGCGGAAACTACGAGCAGTACTTC
>TRBJ2-2|16|TRBV12-3/TRBV12-4|TRBD1|many
CASSLPDREWCGELFF
TGTGCCAGCAGTTTACCCGACAGGGAATGGTGCGGGGAGCTGTTTTTT
>TRBJ2-7|13|TRBV11-2|NA|many
CASSLRGSYGQYF
TGTGCCAGCAGCTTAAGGGGGAGTTACGGGCAGTACTTC
>TRBJ2-5|13|TRBV6-1|NA|many
CASSKRIQETQYF
TGTGCCAGCAGCAAGCGGATCCAAGAGACCCAGTACTTC
>TRBJ1-4|14|TRBV30|NA|many
CAWSEGTVREKLFF
TGTGCCTGGAGTGAGGGCACAGTACGAGAAAAACTGTTTTTT
>TRBJ1-6|13|TRBV12-3/TRBV12-4|NA|many
CASSLDNNSPLHF
TGTGCCAGCAGTTTAGACAATAATTCACCCCTCCACTTT
>TRBJ1-3|19|TRBV6-2/TRBV6-3|NA|NA
CASSYPYERPEIPGNTIYF
TGTGCCAGCAGTTACCCGTACGAACGGCCCGAGATTCCCGGAAACACCATATATTTT
>TRBJ2-7|15|TRBV4-1|NA|NA
CASSQLNTGRYEQYF
TGCGCCAGCAGCCAACTGAACACAGGGCGCTACGAGCAGTACTTC
>TRBJ2-1|17|TRBV2|TRBD1|NA
CASSHDRDPSPHNEQFF
TGTGCCAGCAGTCATGACAGGGACCCCTCCCCACACAATGAGCAGTTCTTC
>TRBJ2-5|15|TRBV7-2|NA|NA
CASSLARGGRETQYF
TGTGCCAGCAGCTTAGCTAGGGGAGGAAGGGAGACCCAGTACTTC
>TRBJ2-3|14|TRBV27|NA|many
CASSLSAPTDTQYF
TGTGCCAGCAGTTTATCGGCCCCCACAGATACGCAGTATTTT
>TRBJ2-7|12|TRBV7-9|TRBD1|many
CASSPGGYEQYF
TGTGCCAGCAGCCCAGGGGGCTACGAGCAGTACTTC
>TRBJ2-3|12|TRBV28|TRBD1|many
CASRLQGDTQYF
TGTGCCAGCAGACTACAGGGGGATACGCAGTATTTT
>TRBJ1-5|13|TRBV24-1|TRBD1|NA
CATRDREDQPQHF
TGTGCCACCAGAGACAGGGAGGATCAGCCCCAGCATTTT
>TRBJ2-1|12|TRBV7-9|NA|few
CASSWAAHEQFF
TGTGCCAGCAGCTGGGCCGCCCATGAGCAGTTCTTC
>TRBJ1-1|15|TRBV5-5|NA|few
CASSLGGSGGAEAFF
TGTGCCAGCAGCTTGGGGGGGTCGGGAGGAGCTGAAGCTTTCTTT
>TRBJ1-4|14|TRBV3-1|NA|few
CASSLRTGSEKLFF
TGTGCCAGCAGCCTCCGAACAGGGTCTGAAAAACTGTTTTTT